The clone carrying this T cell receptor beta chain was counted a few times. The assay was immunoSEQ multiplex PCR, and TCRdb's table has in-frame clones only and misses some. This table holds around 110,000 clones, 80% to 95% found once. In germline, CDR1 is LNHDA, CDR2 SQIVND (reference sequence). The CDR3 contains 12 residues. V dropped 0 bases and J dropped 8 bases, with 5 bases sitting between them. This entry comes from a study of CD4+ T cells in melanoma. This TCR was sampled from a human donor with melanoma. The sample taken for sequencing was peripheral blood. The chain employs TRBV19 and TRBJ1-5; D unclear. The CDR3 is CASSIDLEPQHF. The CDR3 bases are TGTGCCAGTAGTATAGATTTGGAGCCCCAGCATTTT.